The 23 T cell receptor beta chains presented below share a single source sample, sequenced in a study of response to subunit inactivated influenza vaccine. One entry per CDR3 protein results from TCRdb running MiXCR on the RT-PCR reads. The data hold 450,000 to 500,000 distinct CDR3 sequences, with roughly 9.7% observed a single time. Source: PBMCs from blood, taken about 6 weeks after vaccination. The receptors derive from a man over 45 who received an inactivated influenza vaccine.

This clonotype was counted ten times or more. The chain joins TRBV29-1 to TRBJ2-5, with D perhaps assigned TRBD1 or TRBD2 (5 bases each). Germline values: CDR1 SQVTM, CDR2 ANQGSEA. The V end lost 8 bases, the J end lost 2 bases, and 9 bases lay between the germline ends. The length of the CDR3 is 11 residues. The CDR3 DNA reads TGCAGCTGGGGGTCGCAAGAGACCCAGTACTTC. The encoded protein is CSWGSQETQYF.

The genes are TRBV30 and TRBJ2-2; possibly TRBD1 for D (5 bases). V was pared by 3 bases and J by 5 bases, with 13 bases between. The CDR3 consists of 14 residues. Germline V CDR1 and CDR2: GTSNPN, SVGIG (reference sequence). The CDR3 is CAWRDTGGTGELFF. CDR3 in DNA: TGTGCCTGGAGGGATACAGGTGGTACCGGGGAGCTGTTTTTT.

This clonotype was observed many times. The V gene is TRBV12-3 or TRBV12-4, the J gene TRBJ2-3; a possible D gene is TRBD1 (6 bases). V was clipped by 5 bases and J by 4 bases, with 10 bases between them. This CDR3 spans 13 amino acids. CDR3 residues: CASSIQGPDTQYF. The CDR3 DNA follows: TGTGCCAGCAGTATACAGGGTCCAGATACGCAGTATTTT.

This clonotype was recorded a few times. The chain is built from TRBV6-2 or TRBV6-3 and TRBJ2-7, with a possible D match to TRBD2 (6 bases). This CDR3 spans 12 amino acids. Trimming stripped 6 bases from V and 3 bases from J, with 9 bases between. The germline V gene encodes CDR1 MNHEY and CDR2 SVGEGT. Here the CDR3 reads CASRTGDYEQYF. The CDR3 coding sequence is TGTGCCAGCAGAACGGGGGACTACGAGCAGTACTTC.

The gene calls are TRBV6-2 or TRBV6-3 and TRBJ2-5; either TRBD1 or TRBD2 may fit D (6 bases each). The V end was cut by 2 bases, the J end by 2 bases, with 12 bases between. This CDR3 is 15 amino acids long. The germline gives CDR1 MNHEY, CDR2 SVGEGT. The CDR3 DNA sequence: TGTGCCAGCAGTTACCCGAGGAGGGGGCAAGAGACCCAGTACTTC. Translating it yields CASSYPRRGQETQYF.

In this sample, this clonotype turned up many times. The chain joins TRBV12-3 or TRBV12-4 to TRBJ1-1, with D perhaps matching TRBD1 (5 bases). The CDR3 has 14 residues. With 6 bases removed from V and 5 bases from J, the gap between germline ends came to 16 bases. The CDR3 protein is CASSLDSRRTEAFF. The CDR3 DNA is TGTGCCAGCAGCCTCGACAGCCGGAGGACTGAAGCTTTCTTT.

This clonotype was seen a few times. The chain employs TRBV6-5 and TRBJ2-6; 8 nucleotides agree with TRBD1. CDR1 and CDR2 (germline): MNHEY, SVGAGI. CDR3 length: 18 amino acids. With 6 bases clipped from V and 4 bases from J, the junction kept 14 bases outside the gene matches. The CDR3 DNA is TGTGCCAGCAGCTATCACCCCCCACAGGGGGACGGGGCCAACGTCCTGACTTTC. This encodes CASSYHPPQGDGANVLTF.

This clonotype was detected only a few times. The chain couples TRBV4-3 to TRBJ1-2; tentatively, D is TRBD1 (6 bases). V was trimmed by 0 bases and J by 8 bases, leaving 22 bases between them. In germline, CDR1 is LGHNA, CDR2 YSLEER. This CDR3 contains 17 residues. The CDR3 sequence is CASSQDNPWQGLKGYTF. CDR3 DNA: TGCGCCAGCAGCCAAGACAACCCTTGGCAGGGGTTAAAGGGCTACACCTTC.

This clonotype turned up a few times. The chain is built from TRBV20-1 and TRBJ2-1; D is unresolved. The V and J ends lost 4 bases and 8 bases respectively, with 9 bases between them. The CDR3 consists of 11 residues. Germline assignment: CDR1 DFQATT and CDR2 SNEGSKA (reference sequence). CDR3 sequence (DNA): TGCAGTGCTAACGCGGCGGATGAGCAGTTCTTC. Its protein is CSANAADEQFF.

This clonotype was picked up many times. The J gene is TRBJ2-7, the V gene TRBV12-3 or TRBV12-4; D is possibly TRBD1 (7 bases). The CDR3 consists of 15 residues. The V gene lost 5 bases and the J gene lost 5 bases, with 19 bases spanning the gap. The CDR3 nucleotides read TGTGCCAGCAGTCCAGGGGGGTTGGGGGGCCACGAGCAGTACTTC. It yields the protein CASSPGGLGGHEQYF.

The chain carries TRBV9 and TRBJ2-7; 9 bases are a match to TRBD2. In germline, CDR1 is SGDLS, CDR2 YYNGEE. V shed 3 bases, J shed 4 bases, and the junction held 11 bases outside the gene matches. There are 16 residues in the CDR3. CDR3 nucleotide sequence: TGTGCCAGCAGCGAGACAAGCGGGAGGAGTTGGTACGAGCAGTACTTC. Its protein is CASSETSGRSWYEQYF.

Only a few counts were recorded for this clonotype. This sequence joins TRBV7-2 and TRBJ1-2; no firm D call. In germline, CDR1 is SGHTA, CDR2 FQGNSA. V lost 0 bases and J lost 6, with 8 bases in between. The CDR3 runs 13 residues. CDR3 residues: CASSLAYADGYTF. The CDR3 DNA is TGTGCCAGCAGCTTAGCGTACGCGGATGGCTACACCTTC.

The V and J genes are TRBV7-6 and TRBJ1-4; possible D gene TRBD1, 5 bases. Germline-derived CDR1 and CDR2 are SGHVS and FNYEAQ. Between the trimmed V and J ends, which lost 5 bases and 8 bases, there was a span of 9 bases. This CDR3 has 12 amino acids. CDR3 region: CASSAYREKLFF. DNA of the CDR3: TGTGCCAGCAGCGCTTACAGGGAAAAACTGTTTTTT.

As regards this clonotype: In this CDR3 the conserved last residue, phenylalanine or tryptophan, is missing, so a read error is likely. The chain recombines TRBV7-6 with TRBJ2-5, with 8 bases aligning to TRBD1. Trimming removed 2 bases from V and 3 bases from J; junction bases left unmatched: 8. Looked up from germline, CDR1 is SGHVS and CDR2 is FNYEAQ. The CDR3 is made up of 16 amino acids. CDR3 protein: CASSLRTGGVEETQYL. The CDR3 DNA follows: TGTGCCAGCAGCTTACGAACAGGGGGTGTAGAAGAGACCCAGTACCTC.

J is TRBJ2-7 and V is TRBV20-1; 9 bases are shared with TRBD1. CDR1 and CDR2 from the germline V gene are DFQATT and SNEGSKA (reference sequence). The CDR3 is 14 residues long. The V gene end was trimmed by 5 bases and the J gene end by 1 base; junction bases not matched to a gene: 6. The CDR3 loop reads CSADRGTGSYEQYF. CDR3 in DNA: TGCAGTGCTGACAGGGGGACTGGGTCCTACGAGCAGTACTTC.

This clonotype appeared a few times. This rearrangement joins TRBV3-1 to TRBJ2-7; D is ambiguous. Germline V gene sequence: CDR1 LGHDT, CDR2 YNNKEL (reference sequence). The CDR3 runs to 13 residues. V lost 0 bases and J 6 bases, leaving 9 bases between the germline ends. The CDR3 protein is CASSQDQQAEQYF. CDR3 DNA: TGTGCCAGCAGCCAAGACCAGCAGGCCGAGCAGTACTTC.

This clonotype was counted many times. J is TRBJ2-1 and V is TRBV20-1; D may be TRBD1 (6 bases). Germline CDR1 is DFQATT and CDR2 is SNEGSKA (reference sequence). The CDR3 contains 12 residues. V dropped 3 bases and J dropped 6 bases, with 9 bases sitting between them. The CDR3 protein is CSASVRGNEQFF. The CDR3 DNA is TGCAGTGCTAGTGTCAGGGGCAATGAGCAGTTCTTC.

This clonotype was detected ten times or more. A junction end diverges from the germline sequence, so it may reflect a read error. The chain combines TRBV12-3 or TRBV12-4 with TRBJ2-1; 11 positions agree with TRBD2. This CDR3 has 13 residues. Here the CDR3 reads CASSLAGGSEQFF. The CDR3 DNA reads TGTGCCAGCAGCTTAGCGGGGGGGAGTGAGCAGTTCTTC.

This clonotype was picked up many times. The rearrangement links TRBV4-3 to TRBJ1-2, with D uncertain. CDR3 size: 15 residues. Germline V gives CDR1 LGHNA, CDR2 YSLEER. Trimming removed 0 bases at V and 6 bases at J, with 14 bases between. The CDR3 DNA sequence: TGCGCCAGCAGCCAAGACAGGCAGTTTCACAATGGCTACACCTTC. Translated: CASSQDRQFHNGYTF.

This clonotype was counted ten times or more. This sequence joins TRBV5-1 and TRBJ2-2; D unclear. The V end was cut by 4 bases, the J end by 6 bases, with 7 bases between. The CDR3 spans 12 residues. Germline CDR1 is SGHRS and CDR2 is YFSETQ. In DNA form, the CDR3 reads TGCGCCAGCAGCCTAACGTCCGGGGAGCTGTTTTTT. It translates to CASSLTSGELFF.

The chain combines TRBV5-1 with TRBJ2-1; 8 bases match TRBD2. CDR1 is SGHRS and CDR2 is YFSETQ in the germline V gene. There are 15 residues in the CDR3. The junction had 9 bases not matched to a gene; V was cut back by 4 bases and J by 6 bases. The CDR3 DNA reads as TGCGCCAGCAGCCTGGTCCCCGGGGGGGCCAATGAGCAGTTCTTC. Protein product: CASSLVPGGANEQFF. The variable domain in full, completed from reference TRBV5-1 and TRBJ2-1, reads KAGVTQTPRYLIKTRGQQVTLSCSPISGHRSVSWYQQTPGQGLQFLFEYFSETQRNKGNFPGRFSGRQFSNSRSEMNVSTLELGDSALYLCASSLVPGGANEQFFGPGTRLTVL.

This chain links TRBV4-3 with TRBJ2-7; weak D call: TRBD2 (5 bases). Between the trimmed V and J ends, which lost 4 bases and 5 bases, there was a span of 18 bases. The V gene's germline CDR1 is LGHNA and CDR2 YSLEER. The CDR3 totals 15 residues. The CDR3 DNA is TGCGCCAGCAGCCCTGAGCCCGGAGGCCGGGACGAGCAGTACTTC. The encoded protein is CASSPEPGGRDEQYF.

CDR3 residues: CSARTNEKLFF. In DNA form, the CDR3 reads TGCAGTGCGAGGACGAATGAAAAACTGTTTTTT. The V call is TRBV20-1, the J call TRBJ1-4; D is unresolved. V was trimmed by 6 bases and J by 5 bases, leaving 7 bases between them. CDR1 and CDR2 (germline): DFQATT, SNEGSKA (reference sequence). CDR3 length equals 11 residues.